This T cell receptor beta chain was sequenced for a study of blood T cell repertoires in COVID-19. Study-level information: Material from acute and convalescent COVID-19 was sourced from the United States, Italy and Spain. Nucleic acid was either cDNA or gDNA, and it came from T cells, B-cell-depleted T cells, or PBMCs.

In the original workflow: Estimates of nucleated cell counts were drawn from the amplification of reference gene primers. The table came from immunoSEQ multiplex PCR; TCRdb's copy has only in-frame clones and leaves some out. The V and J calls and clone size were taken over from that table, and D and trimming were inferred from the DNA. The sample carries around 150,000 clones, 70% to 90% recorded once. The CDR3 covers 12 residues. Germline V gene lookup returns CDR1 SGHRS and CDR2 YFSETQ. The V gene lost 0 bases and the J gene lost 4 bases, with 4 bases spanning the gap. The source of this sequence is a man in his forties with acute or convalescent COVID-19. What was sequenced was peripheral blood. The chain joins TRBV5-1 to TRBJ1-2; no definite D call. The CDR3 reads CASSLDTYGYTF. CDR3 in DNA: TGCGCCAGCAGCTTGGACACCTATGGCTACACCTTC. The complete variable domain, with remaining parts taken from reference TRBV5-1 and TRBJ1-2, reads KAGVTQTPRYLIKTRGQQVTLSCSPISGHRSVSWYQQTPGQGLQFLFEYFSETQRNKGNFPGRFSGRQFSNSRSEMNVSTLELGDSALYLCASSLDTYGYTFGSGTRLTVV.